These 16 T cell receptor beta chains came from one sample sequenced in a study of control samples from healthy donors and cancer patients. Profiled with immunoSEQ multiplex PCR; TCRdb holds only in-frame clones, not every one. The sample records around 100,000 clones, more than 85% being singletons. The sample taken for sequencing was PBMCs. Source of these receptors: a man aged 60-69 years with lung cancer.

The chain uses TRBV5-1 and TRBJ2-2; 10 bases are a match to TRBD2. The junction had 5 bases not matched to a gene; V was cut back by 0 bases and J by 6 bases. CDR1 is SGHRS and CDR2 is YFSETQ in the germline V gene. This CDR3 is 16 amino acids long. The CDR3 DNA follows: TGCGCCAGCAGCTTGGAAGCGGGGGGGCCCGCCGGGGAGCTGTTTTTT. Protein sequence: CASSLEAGGPAGELFF.

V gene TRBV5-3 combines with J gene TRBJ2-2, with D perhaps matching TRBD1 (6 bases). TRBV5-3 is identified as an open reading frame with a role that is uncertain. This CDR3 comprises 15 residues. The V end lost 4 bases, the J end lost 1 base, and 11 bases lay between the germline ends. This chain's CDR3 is CARSQHRENTGELFF. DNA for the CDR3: TGTGCCAGAAGCCAGCACAGGGAGAACACCGGGGAGCTGTTTTTT.

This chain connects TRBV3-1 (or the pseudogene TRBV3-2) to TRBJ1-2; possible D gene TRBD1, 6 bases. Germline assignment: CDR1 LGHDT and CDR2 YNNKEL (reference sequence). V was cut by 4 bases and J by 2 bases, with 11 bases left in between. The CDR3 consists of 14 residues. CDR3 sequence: CASSLMTGNYGYTF. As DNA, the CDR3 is TGTGCCAGCAGCCTCATGACAGGCAACTATGGCTACACCTTC.

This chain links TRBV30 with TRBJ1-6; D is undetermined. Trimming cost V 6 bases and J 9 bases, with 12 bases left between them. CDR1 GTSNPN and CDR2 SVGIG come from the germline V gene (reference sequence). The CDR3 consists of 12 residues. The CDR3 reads CACITLSSPLHF. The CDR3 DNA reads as TGTGCCTGTATAACCCTGAGTTCACCCCTCCACTTT. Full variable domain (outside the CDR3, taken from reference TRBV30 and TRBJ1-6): SQTIHQWPATLVQPVGSPLSLECTVEGTSNPNLYWYRQAAGRGLQLLFYSVGIGQISSEVPQNLSASRPQDRQFILSSKKLLLSDSGFYLCACITLSSPLHFGNGTRLTVT.

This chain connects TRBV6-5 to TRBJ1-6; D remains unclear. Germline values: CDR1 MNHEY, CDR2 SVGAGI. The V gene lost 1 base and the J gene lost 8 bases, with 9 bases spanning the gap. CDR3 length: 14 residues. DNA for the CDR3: TGTGCCAGCAGTTACTTCGGTCGTGATTCACCCCTCCACTTT. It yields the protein CASSYFGRDSPLHF.

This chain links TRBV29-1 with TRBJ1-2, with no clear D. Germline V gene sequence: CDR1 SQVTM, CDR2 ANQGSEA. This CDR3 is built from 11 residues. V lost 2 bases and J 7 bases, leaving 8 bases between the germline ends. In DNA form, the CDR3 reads TGCAGCGTTGAAATTATGGGTGGCTACACCTTC. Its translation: CSVEIMGGYTF.

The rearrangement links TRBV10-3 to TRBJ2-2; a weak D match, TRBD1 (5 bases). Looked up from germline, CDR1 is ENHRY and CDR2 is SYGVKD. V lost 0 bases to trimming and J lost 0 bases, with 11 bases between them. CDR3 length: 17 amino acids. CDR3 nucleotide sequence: TGTGCCATCAGTGAGTCGATCAGGGATGCGAACACCGGGGAGCTGTTTTTT. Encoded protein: CAISESIRDANTGELFF.

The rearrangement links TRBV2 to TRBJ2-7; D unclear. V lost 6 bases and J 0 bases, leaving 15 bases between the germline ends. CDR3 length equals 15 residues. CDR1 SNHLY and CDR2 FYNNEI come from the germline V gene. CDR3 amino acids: CASSGGPENSYEQYF. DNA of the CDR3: TGTGCCAGCAGCGGTGGGCCCGAAAACTCCTACGAGCAGTACTTC.

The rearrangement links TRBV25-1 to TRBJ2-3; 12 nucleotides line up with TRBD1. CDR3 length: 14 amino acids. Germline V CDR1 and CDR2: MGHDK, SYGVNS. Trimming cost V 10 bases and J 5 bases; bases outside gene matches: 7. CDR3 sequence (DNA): TGTGCCACCCTGGGACAGGGGGCCGTAGATACGCAGTATTTT. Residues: CATLGQGAVDTQYF.

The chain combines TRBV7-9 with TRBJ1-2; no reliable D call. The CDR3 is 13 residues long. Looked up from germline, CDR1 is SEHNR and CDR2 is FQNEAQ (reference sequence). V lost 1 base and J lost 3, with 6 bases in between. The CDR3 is CASSLDTDYGYTF. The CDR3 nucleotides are TGTGCCAGCAGCTTAGATACAGACTATGGCTACACCTTC.

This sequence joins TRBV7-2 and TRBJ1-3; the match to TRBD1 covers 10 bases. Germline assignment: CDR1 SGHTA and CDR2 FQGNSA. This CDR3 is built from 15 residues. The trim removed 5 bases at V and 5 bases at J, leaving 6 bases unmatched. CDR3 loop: CASSPGQGLRNTIYF. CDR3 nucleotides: TGTGCCAGCAGCCCGGGACAGGGGTTAAGAAACACCATATATTTT.

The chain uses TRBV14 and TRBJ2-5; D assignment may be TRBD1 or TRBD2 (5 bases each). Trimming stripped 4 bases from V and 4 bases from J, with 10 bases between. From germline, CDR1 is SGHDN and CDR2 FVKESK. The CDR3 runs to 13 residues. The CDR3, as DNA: TGTGCCAGCAGCCGGGGACGTGTAGAGACCCAGTACTTC. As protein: CASSRGRVETQYF.

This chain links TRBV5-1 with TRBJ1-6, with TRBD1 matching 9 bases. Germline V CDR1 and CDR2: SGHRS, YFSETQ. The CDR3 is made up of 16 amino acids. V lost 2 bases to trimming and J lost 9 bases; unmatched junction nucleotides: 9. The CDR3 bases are TGCGCCAGCAGCTTCCGGACAGGGGAAATAGTTTCACCCCTCCACTTT. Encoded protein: CASSFRTGEIVSPLHF.

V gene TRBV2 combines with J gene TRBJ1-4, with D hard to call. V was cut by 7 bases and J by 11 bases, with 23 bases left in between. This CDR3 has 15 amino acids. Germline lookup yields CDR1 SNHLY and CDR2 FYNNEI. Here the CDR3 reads CASNNGPTDVWKLFF. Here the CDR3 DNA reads TGTGCCAGCAACAACGGCCCCACCGACGTTTGGAAACTGTTTTTT.

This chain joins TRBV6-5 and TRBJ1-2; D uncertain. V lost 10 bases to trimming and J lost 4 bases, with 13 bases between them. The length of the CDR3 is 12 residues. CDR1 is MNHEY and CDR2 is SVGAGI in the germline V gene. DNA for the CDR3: TGTGCCACCTCTTACGGGCCCTATGGCTACACCTTC. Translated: CATSYGPYGYTF.

The CDR3: CASSEAQGLAKNIQYF. The DNA of the CDR3 is TGTGCCAGCAGTGAAGCTCAGGGACTAGCCAAAAACATTCAGTACTTC. The chain uses TRBV6-1 and TRBJ2-4; TRBD2 might be the D (6 bases). The CDR3 consists of 16 residues. Trimming stripped 0 bases from V and 0 bases from J, with 9 bases between. Germline V gives CDR1 MNHNS, CDR2 SASEGT.